These 18 T cell receptor beta chains were all obtained from the same sample, sequenced in a study of T cells in Graves' hyperthyroidism and ophthalmopathy. Amplified TCR beta CDR3 regions came from RNA transcripts. The HTBI set primed first-round TCR CDR3 RT-PCR. TCRdb passed the multiplex PCR reads through MiXCR, listing each CDR3 protein once. The sample shows about 600,000 distinct CDR3 sequences, around 15% of them seen only once. What was sequenced was blood. These TCRs come from a woman between 40 and 55 years old with Graves' ophthalmopathy.

In this sample, this clonotype turned up a few times. V is TRBV18 and J is TRBJ2-7, with D tentatively TRBD1 (5 bases). V was shortened by 3 bases and J by 1 base, with 13 bases between the two germline ends. The CDR3 has 15 amino acids. CDR1 and CDR2 (germline): KGHSH, LQKENI. The CDR3 nucleotides are TGTGCCAGCTCACCCCGGGCAGGGAATTCCTACGAGCAGTACTTC. Translation gives CASSPRAGNSYEQYF. Full variable domain (outside the CDR3, taken from reference TRBV18 and TRBJ2-7): NAGVMQNPRHLVRRRGQEARLRCSPMKGHSHVYWYRQLPEEGLKFMVYLQKENIIDESGMPKERFSAEFPKEGPSILRIQQVVRGDSAAYFCASSPRAGNSYEQYFGPGTRLTVT.

This clonotype was seen at least ten times. This rearrangement joins TRBV11-2 to TRBJ2-3; 9 bases map to TRBD2. The germline CDR1 and CDR2 sequences are SGHAT and FQNNGV. V was clipped by 8 bases and J by 5 bases; unmatched bases: 8. The CDR3 is 14 amino acids. This chain's CDR3 is CASAGGGAEDTQYF. For the CDR3, the DNA is TGTGCCAGCGCGGGAGGGGGGGCTGAAGATACGCAGTATTTT.

This clonotype was counted at least ten times. This chain uses TRBV20-1 with TRBJ2-1, with 9 bases identical to TRBD2. Germline lookup yields CDR1 DFQATT and CDR2 SNEGSKA (reference sequence). This CDR3 spans 16 amino acids. V was pared by 0 bases and J by 4 bases, with 7 bases of the junction left unmatched. CDR3 bases: TGCAGTGCTAGAGATCAGGCGGGAGGGGGGTACAATGAGCAGTTCTTC. It yields the protein CSARDQAGGGYNEQFF.

Ten or more counts support this clonotype. The gene calls are TRBV28 and TRBJ2-5; TRBD2 aligns across 8 bases. Germline V gene data show CDR1 as MDHEN and CDR2 as SYDVKM. Losses at the gene ends were 6 bases for V and 5 bases for J; bases not matched to a gene: 14. This CDR3 region has 16 residues. As DNA, the CDR3 is TGTGCCAGCAGGACCCCAACTAGCGGAGAGGTGGAGACCCAGTACTTC. Translating gives CASRTPTSGEVETQYF.

The V gene is TRBV11-1, the J gene TRBJ2-3, with 8 bases identical to TRBD2. The CDR3 extends over 14 amino acids. Trimming removed 8 bases from V and 4 bases from J; junction bases left unmatched: 8. In germline, CDR1 is SGHAT, CDR2 FQDESV (reference sequence). The CDR3 region has the DNA TGTGCCAGCCGGGGGGGTGGGCGCGCAGATACGCAGTATTTT. Translating it yields CASRGGGRADTQYF.

About this clonotype: It is unclear where the CDR3 begins or ends on the DNA, so no DNA is shown, and the CDR3 is as TCRdb lists it. This chain connects TRBV5-5 to TRBJ2-7; TRBD1 is taken as the D call from the table, unchecked against the DNA. 20 amino acids form the CDR3, both terminal residues included. The germline V gene has CDR1 SGHKS and CDR2 YYEKEE (reference sequence). The CDR3 here is CASSFYICSAREDRDYEQYF.

This clonotype was observed a few times. The genes are TRBV28 and TRBJ2-3; 13 bases match TRBD2. The CDR3 is 15 amino acids. With V trimmed by 5 bases and J by 5 bases, 4 bases remained unmatched. Germline CDR1 and CDR2: MDHEN and SYDVKM. The CDR3 sequence is CASSTSGRALDTQYF. The CDR3 nucleotides read TGTGCCAGCAGTACTAGCGGGAGGGCCTTAGATACGCAGTATTTT.

The chain links TRBV28 to TRBJ2-4; maybe TRBD2 (5 bases). The CDR3 runs to 17 residues. Deletions cut 10 bases from V and 0 bases from J, with 22 bases between. From germline, CDR1 is MDHEN and CDR2 SYDVKM. The CDR3 loop reads CAISPGTGMIAKNIQYF. The CDR3, as DNA: TGTGCCATCTCCCCGGGTACGGGAATGATAGCCAAAAACATTCAGTACTTC. The variable domain in full, with the rest retrieved from reference TRBV28 and TRBJ2-4, is DVKVTQSSRYLVKRTGEKVFLECVQDMDHENMFWYRQDPGLGLRLIYFSYDVKMKEKGDIPEGYSVSREKKERFSLILESASTNQTSMYLCAISPGTGMIAKNIQYFGAGTRLSVL.

The J gene is TRBJ1-2, the V gene TRBV19; D may be TRBD1 (5 bases). Germline CDR1 reads LNHDA; CDR2 reads SQIVND (reference sequence). The CDR3 consists of 12 residues. The V gene lost 8 bases and the J gene lost 3 bases, with 10 bases spanning the gap. CDR3: CASADRDYGYTF. Written as DNA, the CDR3 is TGTGCCAGTGCCGACAGAGACTATGGCTACACCTTC.

The J gene is TRBJ1-1, the V gene TRBV3-1, with D maybe TRBD1 (5 bases). V was trimmed by 0 bases and J by 7 bases, leaving 12 bases between them. Germline CDR1 and CDR2: LGHDT and YNNKEL (reference sequence). CDR3 size: 14 residues. In nucleotides, the CDR3 is TGTGCCAGCAGCCAAGACTCAGGGTATGGTGAAGCTTTCTTT. Translation: CASSQDSGYGEAFF.

This clonotype was seen many times. V gene TRBV5-1 combines with J gene TRBJ2-6; possible D gene TRBD1, 5 bases. This CDR3 comprises 15 residues. V was cut by 7 bases and J by 2 bases, with 13 bases left in between. The germline gives CDR1 SGHRS, CDR2 YFSETQ. The CDR3 protein is CASGTGNTGANVLTF. CDR3 in DNA: TGCGCCAGCGGAACAGGCAACACTGGGGCCAACGTCCTGACTTTC.

This clonotype was counted many times. The J gene is TRBJ2-7, the V gene TRBV20-1, with a weak D call TRBD2 (5 bases). Germline CDR1 and CDR2: DFQATT and SNEGSKA (reference sequence). V lost 5 bases to trimming and J lost 2 bases, with 16 bases between them. This CDR3 is 14 amino acids long. Here the CDR3 DNA reads TGCAGTGCTCCGGGAAATACAACCCCCTACGAGCAGTACTTC. Protein: CSAPGNTTPYEQYF.

This clonotype came up many times. The V call is TRBV2, the J call TRBJ2-3, with a weak D call TRBD2 (5 bases). The germline CDR1 and CDR2 sequences are SNHLY and FYNNEI. The CDR3 sequence is 13 residues long. Trimming took off 6 bases at V and 2 bases at J, with 9 bases between the two ends. The CDR3 DNA reads as TGTGCCAGCAGACAAGCGGTCACAGATACGCAGTATTTT. Amino acid sequence: CASRQAVTDTQYF.

On this clonotype itself: A much larger clone differs by one base, so this may be a read error. The gene calls are TRBV2 and TRBJ1-1; D is unresolved. Germline CDR1 SNHLY, CDR2 FYNNEI. CDR3 length: 11 amino acids. V gave up 5 bases and J gave up 3 bases, with 4 bases separating them. The CDR3 nucleotides are TGTGCCAGCAGTCCGTACACTGAAGCTTTCTTT. Translating gives CASSPYTEAFF.

The chain joins TRBV20-1 to TRBJ2-1; TRBD2 aligns across 9 bases. This CDR3 has 16 residues. Germline loops: CDR1 DFQATT, CDR2 SNEGSKA (reference sequence). The trim removed 0 bases at V and 9 bases at J, leaving 12 bases unmatched. Here the CDR3 reads CSARDRASGAYGEQFF. In DNA form, the CDR3 reads TGCAGTGCTAGAGATCGGGCTAGCGGGGCCTACGGTGAGCAGTTCTTC.

Only a few counts were recorded for this clonotype. This chain uses TRBV30 with TRBJ2-5; 12 bases map to TRBD1. The CDR3 loop spans 15 amino acids. Trimming removed 1 base from V and 7 bases from J; junction bases left unmatched: 7. Germline lookup yields CDR1 GTSNPN and CDR2 SVGIG (reference sequence). CDR3 nucleotides: TGTGCCTGGAGTGAGGGACAGGGGGCGCGGGGGACCCAGTACTTC. This encodes CAWSEGQGARGTQYF.

This clonotype was counted ten times or more. This chain joins TRBV28 and TRBJ1-1; D gene ambiguous. The CDR3 is 13 amino acids. Germline V CDR1 and CDR2: MDHEN, SYDVKM. V was trimmed by 5 bases and J by 8 bases, leaving 15 bases between them. The CDR3 region is CASSERVLGEAFF. CDR3 nucleotides: TGTGCCAGCAGTGAAAGGGTGTTGGGGGAAGCTTTCTTT. The full variable domain, its missing parts supplied by reference TRBV28 and TRBJ1-1, is DVKVTQSSRYLVKRTGEKVFLECVQDMDHENMFWYRQDPGLGLRLIYFSYDVKMKEKGDIPEGYSVSREKKERFSLILESASTNQTSMYLCASSERVLGEAFFGQGTRLTVV.

This clonotype was seen a handful of times. V gene TRBV30 combines with J gene TRBJ1-3; D call uncertain. Germline V gives CDR1 GTSNPN, CDR2 SVGIG (reference sequence). V lost 1 base to trimming and J lost 0 bases, with 13 bases between them. CDR3 length: 16 amino acids. CDR3 region: CAWSAHKKNSGNTIYF. In DNA, the CDR3 is TGTGCCTGGAGTGCCCACAAGAAGAACTCTGGAAACACCATATATTTT. Full variable domain (rest looked up from reference TRBV30 and TRBJ1-3): SQTIHQWPATLVQPVGSPLSLECTVEGTSNPNLYWYRQAAGRGLQLLFYSVGIGQISSEVPQNLSASRPQDRQFILSSKKLLLSDSGFYLCAWSAHKKNSGNTIYFGEGSWLTVV.